This TCR beta chain appears in the sequencing data of a study of tumor-infiltrating lymphocytes in primary liver carcinoma (dated by TCRdb to the late 2010s). Regarding the complete study: Between November 2015 and March 2016, a handful of patients in China with histopathologically diagnosed primary liver carcinoma had surgical resection. Hepatocellular carcinoma (four) or combined HCC and intrahepatic cholangiocarcinoma (one) was present in the five patients, who were three men and two women aged 30 to 69 years. Tumors of the five patients were stage T1-T3 N0M0 with maximum diameters of roughly 4.2 to 11 cm. Roughly 3.65 to 7.13 million productive TCRbeta reads were obtained per sample, and no significant difference in read depth was found between tissue types. TCRbeta repertoire sequencing, expression microarrays and whole-exome sequencing were combined in the study across five regions of each liver tumor, with adjacent normal tissue and blood also included. A total of roughly 35 specimens from 5 patients, comprising approximately 25 tumor regions, 5 adjacent noncancerous liver tissues and 5 peripheral blood samples, were covered by TCRbeta repertoire sequencing. Technical replicate repertoires showed high reproducibility, with mean shared-clone rates roughly 0.89 and correlation coefficients above 0.95. The investigation overall reported the following: Because the samples were bulk and unsorted, CD4+ and CD8+ T cell repertoires could not be compared. The study included only a few patients, and the authors note findings should be validated in a larger study. Only the TCR beta chain was sequenced, which likely underestimates true repertoire diversity because unpaired alpha chains were not captured. Compared with blood, tumors had a significantly larger share of the repertoire taken up by the top 250 clones (p = 0.039). Consistent with antigen-driven expansion, pairs of tumor regions showed higher repertoire overlap (mean roughly 35%) than either tumor-adjacent pairs (roughly 17%) or tumor-blood pairs (approximately 15%).

The CDR3, cysteine through phenylalanine, is 13 amino acids long. Kept here is only the CDR3 DNA, which spans 39 bases and is read in frame from base 1. V is cut by 5 bases and J by 0 bases, and the space between the germline ends is 7 bases. The germline V gene sets CDR1 to SGHNT and CDR2 to YENEEA. RNA from unsorted whole blood was extracted with TRIzol reagent, and germline DNA was obtained with the DNeasy Blood & Tissue kit. Chronic HBV infection was present in the patients, and the patients were treatment-naive at sampling. Before surgery, around 4 milliliters of peripheral blood were drawn into K2EDTA tubes. A constant-region primer and ProtoScript II reverse transcriptase were used to reverse-transcribe TCRbeta-specific cDNA from 500 ng total RNA. TCRbeta libraries were built with three nested multiplex PCR rounds, a slightly modified ARM-PCR procedure. Each of the first two PCR rounds ran for approximately 10 cycles using multiplex TRBV1-TRBV30 forward primers together with a Cbeta reverse primer. A final 25-cycle PCR with Deep VentR polymerase added sample barcodes and Illumina adapters. Before sequencing, amplicons between 200 and 500 bp were purified from gel using a QIAquick gel extraction kit. TCRbeta amplicons were sequenced on an Illumina HiSeq 2500 with 250-bp paired-end reads. On the authors' methods: To recover full CDR3 sequences, reads were quality-trimmed using Trimmomatic v0.33 and paired reads were then merged using FLASH v1.2.11. V, D and J germline segments were assigned to the rearranged TCRbeta sequences by MiGEC v1.2.1b. Clonotype statistics and Shannon-Wiener diversity indices were computed with VDJtools v1.0.0. To cut down on sampling bias, every analysis after diversity analysis relied on just the 250 most abundant clonotypes from each sample. The public reads were quality trimmed at Q25 with fastp and then assembled into clones with MiXCR by TCRdb, keeping productive beta chains. Every entry covers one CDR3 protein and lists the most common genes and DNA from its rows. The V and J calls were not made by the authors but by TCRdb's processing. Here the sample has fewer than 350,000 distinct CDR3 sequences; 60% to 80% occur a single time. Clones ranked in the top ten supply 9% of the sample.

To note about this clonotype: Its antigen target is currently unknown. Base qualities are not recorded, but no much larger clone differs from it by a single base.

Material: peripheral blood. This receptor was obtained from a man aged 35 to 55 with primary liver carcinoma and hepatitis B virus infection. The sequence is built from TRBV11-3 and TRBJ1-1; the D gene is unclear. The DNA sequence reads TGTGCCAGCAGCAAACAGATGAACACTGAAGCTTTCTTT. It codes for CASSKQMNTEAFF.